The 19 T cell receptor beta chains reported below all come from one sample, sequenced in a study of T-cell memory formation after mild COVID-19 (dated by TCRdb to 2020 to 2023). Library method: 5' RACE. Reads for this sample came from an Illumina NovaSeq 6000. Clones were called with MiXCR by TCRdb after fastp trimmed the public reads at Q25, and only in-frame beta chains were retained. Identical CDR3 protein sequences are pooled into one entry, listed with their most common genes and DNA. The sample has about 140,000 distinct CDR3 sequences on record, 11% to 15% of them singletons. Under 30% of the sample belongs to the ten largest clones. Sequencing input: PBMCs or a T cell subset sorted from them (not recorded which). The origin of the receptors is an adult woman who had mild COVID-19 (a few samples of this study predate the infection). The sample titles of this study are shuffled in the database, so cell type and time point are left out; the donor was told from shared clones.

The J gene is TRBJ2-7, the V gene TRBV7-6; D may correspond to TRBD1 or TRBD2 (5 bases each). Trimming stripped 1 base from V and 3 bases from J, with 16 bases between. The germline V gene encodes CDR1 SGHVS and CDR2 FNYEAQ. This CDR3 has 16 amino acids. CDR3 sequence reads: CASSLGGNTGHYEQYF. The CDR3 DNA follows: TGTGCCAGCAGCTTAGGGGGGAACACGGGCCACTACGAGCAGTACTTC.

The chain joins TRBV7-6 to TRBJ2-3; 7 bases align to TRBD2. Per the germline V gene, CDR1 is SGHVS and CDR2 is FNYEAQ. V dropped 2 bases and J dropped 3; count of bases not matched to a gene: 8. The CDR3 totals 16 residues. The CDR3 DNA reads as TGTGCCAGCAGCTTAACAGCCAGCGGGGCGACAGATACGCAGTATTTT. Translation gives CASSLTASGATDTQYF.

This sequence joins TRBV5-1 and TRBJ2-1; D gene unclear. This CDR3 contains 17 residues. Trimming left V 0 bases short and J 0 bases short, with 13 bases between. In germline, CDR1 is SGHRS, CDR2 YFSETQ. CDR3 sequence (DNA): TGCGCCAGCAGCTTGGAGGCGCGGATCAGCTCCTACAATGAGCAGTTCTTC. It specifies CASSLEARISSYNEQFF.

The chain's CDR3 is CASSLGVTGPYEQYF. The CDR3 region has the DNA TGCGCCAGCAGCTTGGGGGTGACAGGCCCCTACGAGCAGTACTTC. This chain connects TRBV5-1 to TRBJ2-7, with a tentative D call TRBD1 (6 bases). The V end lost 0 bases, the J end lost 2 bases, and 12 bases lay between the germline ends. Germline V CDR1 and CDR2: SGHRS, YFSETQ. The CDR3 is 15 residues long.

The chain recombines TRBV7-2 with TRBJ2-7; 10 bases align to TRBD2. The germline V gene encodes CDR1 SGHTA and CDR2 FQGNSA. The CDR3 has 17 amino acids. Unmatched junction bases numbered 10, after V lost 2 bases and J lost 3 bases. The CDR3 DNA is TGTGCCAGCAGCTTAAGTGGCCTAGCGGGAGTTCTCTACGAGCAGTACTTC. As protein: CASSLSGLAGVLYEQYF.

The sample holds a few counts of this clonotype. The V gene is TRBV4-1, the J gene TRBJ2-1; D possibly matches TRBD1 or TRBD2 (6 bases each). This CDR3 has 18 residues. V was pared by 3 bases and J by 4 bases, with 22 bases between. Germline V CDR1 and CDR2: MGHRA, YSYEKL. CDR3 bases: TGCGCCAGCAGCCAGGGTTTACTCGGGGGCGGGGTGTACAATGAGCAGTTCTTC. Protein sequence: CASSQGLLGGGVYNEQFF.

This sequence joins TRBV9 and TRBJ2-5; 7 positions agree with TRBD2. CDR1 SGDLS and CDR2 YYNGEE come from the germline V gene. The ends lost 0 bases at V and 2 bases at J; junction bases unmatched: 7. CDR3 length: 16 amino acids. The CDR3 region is CASSVEVGGLQETQYF. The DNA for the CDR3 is TGTGCCAGCAGCGTAGAGGTGGGGGGACTACAAGAGACCCAGTACTTC.

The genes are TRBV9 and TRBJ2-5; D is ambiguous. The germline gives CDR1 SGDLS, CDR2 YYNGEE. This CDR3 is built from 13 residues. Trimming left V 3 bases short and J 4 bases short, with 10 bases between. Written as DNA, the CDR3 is TGTGCCAGCAGCGCGCAATCGGGAGAGACCCAGTACTTC. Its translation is CASSAQSGETQYF.

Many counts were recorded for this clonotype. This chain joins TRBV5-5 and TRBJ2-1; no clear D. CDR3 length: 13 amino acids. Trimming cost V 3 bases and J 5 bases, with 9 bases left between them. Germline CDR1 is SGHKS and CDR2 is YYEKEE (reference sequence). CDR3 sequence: CASSWLGNNEQFF. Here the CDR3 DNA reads TGTGCCAGCAGCTGGCTGGGAAACAATGAGCAGTTCTTC.

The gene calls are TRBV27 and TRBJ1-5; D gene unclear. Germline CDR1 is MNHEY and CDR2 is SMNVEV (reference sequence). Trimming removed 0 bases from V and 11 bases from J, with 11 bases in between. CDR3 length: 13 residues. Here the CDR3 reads CASSLSPLESQHF. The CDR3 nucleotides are TGTGCCAGCAGTTTATCGCCCTTGGAGTCCCAGCATTTT.

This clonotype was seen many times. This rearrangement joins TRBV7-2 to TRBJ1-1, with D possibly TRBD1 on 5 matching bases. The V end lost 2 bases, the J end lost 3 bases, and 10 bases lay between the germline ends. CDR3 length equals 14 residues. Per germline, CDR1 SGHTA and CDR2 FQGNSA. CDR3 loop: CASSLQGLYTEAFF. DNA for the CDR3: TGTGCCAGCAGCTTACAGGGTCTATACACTGAAGCTTTCTTT.

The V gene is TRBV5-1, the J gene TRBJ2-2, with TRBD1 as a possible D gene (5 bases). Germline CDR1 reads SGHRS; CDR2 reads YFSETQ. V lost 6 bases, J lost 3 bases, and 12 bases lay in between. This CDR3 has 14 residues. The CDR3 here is CASTSGWDTGELFF. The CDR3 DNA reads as TGCGCCAGCACGTCAGGGTGGGACACCGGGGAGCTGTTTTTT.

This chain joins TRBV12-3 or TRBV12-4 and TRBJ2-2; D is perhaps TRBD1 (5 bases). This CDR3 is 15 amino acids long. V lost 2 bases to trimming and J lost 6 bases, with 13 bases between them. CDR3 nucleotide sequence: TGTGCCAGCAGTTTAAGGAGCAGGGTGTCCGGGGAGCTGTTTTTT. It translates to CASSLRSRVSGELFF.

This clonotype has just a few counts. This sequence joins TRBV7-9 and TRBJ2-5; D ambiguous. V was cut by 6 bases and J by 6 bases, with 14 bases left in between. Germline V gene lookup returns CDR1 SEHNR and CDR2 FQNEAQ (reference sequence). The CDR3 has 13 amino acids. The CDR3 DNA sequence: TGTGCCAGCAGATATCAGAGTGAGCAGACCCAGTACTTC. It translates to CASRYQSEQTQYF.

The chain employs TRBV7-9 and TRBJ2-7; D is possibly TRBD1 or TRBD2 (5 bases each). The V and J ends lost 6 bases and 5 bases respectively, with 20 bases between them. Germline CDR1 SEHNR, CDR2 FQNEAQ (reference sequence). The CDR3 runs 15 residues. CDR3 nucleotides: TGTGCCAGCAGTCCGTGGGGGATAGGTGGGCACGAGCAGTACTTC. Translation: CASSPWGIGGHEQYF.

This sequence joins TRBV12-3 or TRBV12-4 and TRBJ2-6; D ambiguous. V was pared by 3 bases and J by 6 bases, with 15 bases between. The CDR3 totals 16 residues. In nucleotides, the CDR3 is TGTGCCAGCAGTTTCCTCCAATGGGGTGCGGCCAACGTCCTGACTTTC. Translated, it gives CASSFLQWGAANVLTF.

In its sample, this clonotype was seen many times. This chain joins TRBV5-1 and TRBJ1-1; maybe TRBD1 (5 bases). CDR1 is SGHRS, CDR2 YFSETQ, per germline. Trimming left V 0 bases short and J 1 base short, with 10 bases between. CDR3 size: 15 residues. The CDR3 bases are TGCGCCAGCAGCTTGGGATCTCAGGGGAACACTGAAGCTTTCTTT. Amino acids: CASSLGSQGNTEAFF.

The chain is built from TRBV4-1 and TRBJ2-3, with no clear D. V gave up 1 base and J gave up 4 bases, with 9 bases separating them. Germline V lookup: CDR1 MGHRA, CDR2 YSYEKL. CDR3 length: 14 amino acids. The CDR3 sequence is CASSQVSTPDTQYF. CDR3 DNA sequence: TGCGCCAGCAGCCAAGTATCAACCCCAGATACGCAGTATTTT.

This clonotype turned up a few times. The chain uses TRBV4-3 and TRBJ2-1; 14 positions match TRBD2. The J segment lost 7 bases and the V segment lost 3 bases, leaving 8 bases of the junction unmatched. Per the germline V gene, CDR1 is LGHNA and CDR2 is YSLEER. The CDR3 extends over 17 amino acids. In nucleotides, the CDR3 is TGCGCCAGCAGCCAGAGAGAGGGACTAGCGGGAGTTAATGAGCAGTTCTTC. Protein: CASSQREGLAGVNEQFF.